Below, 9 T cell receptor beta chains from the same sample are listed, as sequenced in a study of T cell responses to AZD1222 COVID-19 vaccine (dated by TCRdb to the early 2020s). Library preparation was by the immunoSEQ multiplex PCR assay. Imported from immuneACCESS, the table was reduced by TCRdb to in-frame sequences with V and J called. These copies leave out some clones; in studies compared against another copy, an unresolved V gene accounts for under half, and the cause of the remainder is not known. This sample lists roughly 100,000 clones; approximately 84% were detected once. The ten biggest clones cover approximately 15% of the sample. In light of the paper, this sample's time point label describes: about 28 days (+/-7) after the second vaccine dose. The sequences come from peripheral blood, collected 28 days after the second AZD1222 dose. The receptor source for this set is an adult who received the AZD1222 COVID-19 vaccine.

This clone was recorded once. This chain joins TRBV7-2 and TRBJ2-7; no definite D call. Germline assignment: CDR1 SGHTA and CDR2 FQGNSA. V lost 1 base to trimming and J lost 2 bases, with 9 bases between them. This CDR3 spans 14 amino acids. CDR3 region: CASSLGFSPYEQYF. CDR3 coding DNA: TGTGCCAGCAGCTTAGGATTTAGCCCCTACGAGCAGTACTTC.

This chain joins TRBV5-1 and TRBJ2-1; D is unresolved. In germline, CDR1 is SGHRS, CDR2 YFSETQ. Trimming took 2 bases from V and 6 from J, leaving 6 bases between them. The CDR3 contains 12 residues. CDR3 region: CASSLAANEQFF. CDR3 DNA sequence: TGCGCCAGCAGCTTAGCAGCCAATGAGCAGTTCTTC.

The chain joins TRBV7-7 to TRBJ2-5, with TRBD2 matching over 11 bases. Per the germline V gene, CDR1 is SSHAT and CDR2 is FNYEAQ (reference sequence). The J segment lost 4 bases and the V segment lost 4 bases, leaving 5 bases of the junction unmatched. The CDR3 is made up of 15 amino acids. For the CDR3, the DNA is TGTGCCAGCAGCTCTAGCGGACTAGCGGGAGAGACCCAGTACTTC. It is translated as CASSSSGLAGETQYF.

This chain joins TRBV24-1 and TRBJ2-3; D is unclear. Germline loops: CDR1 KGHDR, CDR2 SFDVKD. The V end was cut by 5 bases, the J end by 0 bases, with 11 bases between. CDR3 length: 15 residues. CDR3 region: CATSVGSSSTDTQYF. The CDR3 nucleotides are TGTGCCACCAGTGTAGGCAGTAGTAGCACAGATACGCAGTATTTT.

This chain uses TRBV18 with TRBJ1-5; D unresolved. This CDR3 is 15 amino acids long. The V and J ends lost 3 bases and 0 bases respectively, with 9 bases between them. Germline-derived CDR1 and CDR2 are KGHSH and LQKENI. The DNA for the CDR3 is TGTGCCAGCTCACCGGGGATCTCTAGCAATCAGCCCCAGCATTTT. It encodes CASSPGISSNQPQHF.

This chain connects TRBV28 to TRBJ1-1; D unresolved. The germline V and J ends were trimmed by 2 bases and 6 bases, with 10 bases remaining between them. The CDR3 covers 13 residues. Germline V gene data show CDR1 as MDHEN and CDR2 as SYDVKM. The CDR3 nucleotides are TGTGCCAGCAGTTTAGGTACCCTCGCTGAAGCTTTCTTT. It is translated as CASSLGTLAEAFF.

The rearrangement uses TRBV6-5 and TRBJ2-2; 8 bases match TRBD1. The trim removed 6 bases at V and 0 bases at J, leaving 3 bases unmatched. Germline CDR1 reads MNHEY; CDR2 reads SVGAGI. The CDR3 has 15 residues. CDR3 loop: CASSATGANTGELFF. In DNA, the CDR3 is TGTGCCAGCAGCGCGACAGGGGCGAACACCGGGGAGCTGTTTTTT.

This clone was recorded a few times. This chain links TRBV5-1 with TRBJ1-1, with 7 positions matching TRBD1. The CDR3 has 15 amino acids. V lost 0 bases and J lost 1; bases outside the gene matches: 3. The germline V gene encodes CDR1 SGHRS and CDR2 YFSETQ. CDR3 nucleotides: TGCGCCAGCAGCTTGGGGACAGGAAGGAACACTGAAGCTTTCTTT. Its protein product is CASSLGTGRNTEAFF.

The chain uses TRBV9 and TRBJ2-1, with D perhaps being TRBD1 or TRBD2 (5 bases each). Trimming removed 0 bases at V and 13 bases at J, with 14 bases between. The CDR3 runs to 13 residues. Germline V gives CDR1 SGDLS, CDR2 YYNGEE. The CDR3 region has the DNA TGTGCCAGCAGCGTAGGGGACGAGGCCTCACAGTTCTTC. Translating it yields CASSVGDEASQFF.